The source of this T cell receptor (beta chain) is a study of cytomegalovirus exposure and HLA in healthy donors. The PCR contained 60 Vbeta and 13 Jbeta primers. The repertoire was sequenced with immunoSEQ multiplex PCR; TCRdb's copy has only in-frame clones and lacks some. The sample includes about 140,000 clones. Specimen: PBMCs. This clonotype was sampled from a woman younger than 35 in good health and CMV-seronegative.

The CDR3 here is CASSVVDKHQGEAFF. The CDR3 DNA follows: TGTGCCAGCAGCGTTGTAGACAAACACCAAGGTGAAGCTTTCTTT. J is TRBJ1-1 and V is TRBV9; D gene unclear. The CDR3 is 15 residues long. Trimming shortened V by 2 bases and J by 7 bases, and 18 bases separated the two germline ends. The germline gives CDR1 SGDLS, CDR2 YYNGEE. Looking up the rest from reference TRBV9 and TRBJ1-1 gives the full variable domain: DSGVTQTPKHLITATGQRVTLRCSPRSGDLSVYWYQQSLDQGLQFLIQYYNGEERAKGNILERFSAQQFPDLHSELNLSSLELGDSALYFCASSVVDKHQGEAFFGQGTRLTVV.